This T cell receptor (beta chain) derives from a study of T cells after yellow fever vaccination. TCRdb itself ran the 5' RACE reads through MiXCR, one entry per CDR3 protein. Among some 670,000 distinct CDR3 sequences listed, about 12% were seen once. This clonotype was counted a few times. V was shortened by 6 bases and J by 6 bases, with 11 bases between the two germline ends. This CDR3 has 11 residues. Germline V gene sequence: CDR1 DFQATT, CDR2 SNEGSKA (reference sequence). V usage is TRBV20-1 and J usage is TRBJ1-1, with D maybe TRBD1 (5 bases). This receptor was obtained from a man aged 30-40 years who received the YFV17D yellow fever vaccine. The input for sequencing was PBMCs, taken on the day of the yellow fever booster vaccination. The CDR3 DNA sequence: TGCAGTGCCCGGGGGGGTTCTGAAGCTTTCTTT. This gives the protein CSARGGSEAFF.